This T cell receptor (beta chain) was sequenced for a study of T-cell memory formation after mild COVID-19. Concerning this clonotype: The target antigen is unknown.

TCRdb reprocessed the 5' RACE reads with MiXCR, giving one entry per CDR3 protein. The sample includes a few hundred thousand distinct CDR3 sequences, more than 20% of them seen just once. Study-wide results and limits: CD4+ bias marked clones expanding day 15 to 37, unlike balanced contracting clones.

The source material was PBMCs or a T cell subset sorted from them (not recorded which). The sequence was collected from an adult woman who had mild COVID-19 (a few samples of this study predate the infection). Cell type and time point are not known.

Written as DNA, the CDR3 is TGTGCCAGCAGCGTAGGGGGCGTAGGCTATGGCTACACCTTC. Translated: CASSVGGVGYGYTF. The V and J genes are TRBV9 and TRBJ1-2; D possibly corresponds to TRBD1 (5 bases). Trimming pared 0 bases from V and 4 bases from J, leaving 10 bases between. Germline CDR1 and CDR2: SGDLS and YYNGEE. The CDR3 totals 14 residues.